This T cell receptor (beta chain) is drawn from a study of OX40 agonist ivuxolimab in advanced cancers. Profiling relied on immunoSEQ multiplex PCR, and the TCRdb table lists in-frame clones only, not all of them. This table has 45,000 to 65,000 clones, over 70% appearing once. This TCR was sampled from an adult with an advanced solid tumor such as melanoma, head and neck, liver or kidney cancer. The input for sequencing was CD4+ or CD8+ T cells sorted from blood, taken in a trial of the OX40 agonist ivuxolimab.

In DNA, the CDR3 is TGTGCCAGCAGCCCGGGGGGGCCGGGCGAGACCCAGTACTTC. Its translation: CASSPGGPGETQYF. V is TRBV11-3 and J is TRBJ2-5, with TRBD2 identical over 8 bases. The CDR3 consists of 14 residues. J gave up 5 bases and V 5 bases, and 7 bases lay outside the gene matches. Germline lookup yields CDR1 SGHNT and CDR2 YENEEA.